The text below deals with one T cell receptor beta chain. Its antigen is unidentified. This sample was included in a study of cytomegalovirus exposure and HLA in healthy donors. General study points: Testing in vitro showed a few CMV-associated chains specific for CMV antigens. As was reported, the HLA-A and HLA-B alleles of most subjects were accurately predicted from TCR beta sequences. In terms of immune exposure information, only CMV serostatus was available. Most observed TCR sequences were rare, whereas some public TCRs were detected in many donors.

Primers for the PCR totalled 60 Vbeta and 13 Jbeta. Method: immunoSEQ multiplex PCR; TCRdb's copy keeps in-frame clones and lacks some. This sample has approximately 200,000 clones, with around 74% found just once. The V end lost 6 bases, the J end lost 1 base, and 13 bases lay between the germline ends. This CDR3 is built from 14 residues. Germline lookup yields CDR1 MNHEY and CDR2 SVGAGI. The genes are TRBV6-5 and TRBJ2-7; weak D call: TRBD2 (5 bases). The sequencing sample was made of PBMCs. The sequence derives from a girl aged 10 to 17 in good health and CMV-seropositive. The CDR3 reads CASSRELGSYEQYF. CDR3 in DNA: TGTGCCAGCAGCCGGGAATTGGGATCCTACGAGCAGTACTTC.